This T cell receptor beta chain was sequenced in a study of shared clonotypes between healthy human individuals. General study findings and limits: Clonotype sharing across several donors was observed for approximately 5% of naive CD4 clonotypes.

Healthy and HIV-negative, the adult donors had no recent acute infections or vaccinations. The repertoire was sequenced with immunoSEQ multiplex PCR; TCRdb's copy has only in-frame clones and lacks some. The table shows 2,500,000 or so clones, with over 85% occurring only once. Trimming took off 0 bases at V and 8 bases at J, with 22 bases between the two ends. Per germline, CDR1 ENHRY and CDR2 SYGVKD. The CDR3 runs 17 residues. Details on this clone: What it binds is unknown.

This sequence joins TRBV10-3 and TRBJ1-2, with a weak D call TRBD1 (5 bases). The receptor was isolated from a man aged 18 to 35 in good health. Some clones in this sample may be carry-over from other donors' samples. Sequencing input: naive CD4+ T cells from PBMCs. Noted subset: CD45RA+ positively selected. CDR3 coding DNA: TGTGCCATCAGTGAGTCAGGGGAGGTGGCCCGGAACGGCGGCTACACCTTC. Protein product: CAISESGEVARNGGYTF.